The 31 T cell receptor beta chains presented below share a single source sample, sequenced in a study of technical replicates of blood from several donors. Assay: immunoSEQ multiplex PCR; the TCRdb copy retains only in-frame clones and omits some. The sample lists approximately 89,000 clones; 90% to 95% were seen once. The sample taken for sequencing was T cells isolated from PBMCs. Receptors were obtained from a human donor in good health.

The rearrangement uses TRBV5-1 and TRBJ2-1, with TRBD2 identical over 13 bases. This CDR3 is 15 amino acids long. Losses at the gene ends were 2 bases for V and 8 bases for J; bases not matched to a gene: 4. In germline, CDR1 is SGHRS, CDR2 YFSETQ. In DNA form, the CDR3 reads TGCGCCAGCAGCTTAACTAGCGGGAGGGCACATGAGCAGTTCTTC. Translation: CASSLTSGRAHEQFF.

CDR3 protein: CASSNRQETQYF. CDR3 nucleotide sequence: TGTGCCAGTAGTAACAGGCAAGAGACCCAGTACTTC. V usage is TRBV19 and J usage is TRBJ2-5; tentative D call: TRBD1 (5 bases). Germline lookup yields CDR1 LNHDA and CDR2 SQIVND (reference sequence). Trimming left V 4 bases short and J 2 bases short, with 5 bases between. This CDR3 contains 12 residues.

V is TRBV10-3 and J is TRBJ2-7; 7 bases line up with TRBD1. This CDR3 is 12 amino acids long. Per germline, CDR1 ENHRY and CDR2 SYGVKD. V lost 10 bases, J lost 2 bases, and 5 bases stayed unmatched. The CDR3 protein is CASGQVTYEQYF. The CDR3 nucleotides read TGTGCCAGTGGACAGGTGACCTACGAGCAGTACTTC.

The chain combines TRBV5-1 with TRBJ2-3; TRBD2 is a possible D gene (5 bases). This CDR3 region has 15 residues. Germline lookup yields CDR1 SGHRS and CDR2 YFSETQ. The V gene lost 4 bases and the J gene lost 4 bases, with 16 bases spanning the gap. The chain's CDR3 is CASSPHRVGADTQYF. The DNA of the CDR3 is TGCGCCAGCAGCCCCCATAGGGTGGGAGCAGATACGCAGTATTTT.

The CDR3 DNA follows: TGCGCCAGCAGCTTGGCGATGATGGACAGGGGATACAACAATGAGCAGTTCTTC. It specifies CASSLAMMDRGYNNEQFF. The rearrangement joins TRBV5-1 to TRBJ2-1, with 9 positions matching TRBD1. Germline lookup yields CDR1 SGHRS and CDR2 YFSETQ. V was clipped by 0 bases and J by 5 bases; unmatched bases: 12. This CDR3 is 18 amino acids long.

The table lists this clone with a count of one. This chain joins TRBV18 and TRBJ2-3; 9 nucleotides align to TRBD2. The germline V gene encodes CDR1 KGHSH and CDR2 LQKENI. The trim removed 8 bases at V and 5 bases at J, leaving 14 bases unmatched. The CDR3 totals 16 residues. The CDR3 bases are TGTGCCAGCACCTCTAGCGGAGCGGGGGGAGTAGATACGCAGTATTTT. Translating gives CASTSSGAGGVDTQYF.

The rearrangement uses TRBV9 and TRBJ1-4, with D possibly being TRBD1 (5 bases). Trimming took 0 bases from V and 8 from J, leaving 14 bases between them. Germline V CDR1 and CDR2: SGDLS, YYNGEE. The CDR3 totals 15 residues. This chain's CDR3 is CASSVGSGGKEKLFF. CDR3 DNA: TGTGCCAGCAGCGTAGGATCCGGGGGGAAAGAAAAACTGTTTTTT.

The gene calls are TRBV28 and TRBJ2-3, with 9 bases aligning to TRBD1. The ends lost 5 bases at V and 4 bases at J; junction bases unmatched: 7. CDR3 length equals 15 residues. Germline V gene data show CDR1 as MDHEN and CDR2 as SYDVKM. The CDR3 DNA follows: TGTGCCAGCAGTAACCGGGACAGGGTGGCAGATACGCAGTATTTT. Its protein is CASSNRDRVADTQYF.

The V gene is TRBV27, the J gene TRBJ1-2, with TRBD1 matching over 8 bases. The CDR3 contains 15 residues. V shed 6 bases and J 1 base; nucleotides not matched to a gene: 7. Germline V CDR1 and CDR2: MNHEY, SMNVEV (reference sequence). This CDR3 reads CASSQTGANNYGYTF. The CDR3 nucleotides read TGTGCCAGCAGCCAGACAGGGGCGAATAACTATGGCTACACCTTC.

The chain has TRBV29-1 and TRBJ2-3; TRBD2 agrees at 9 bases. This CDR3 region has 15 residues. J gave up 0 bases and V 3 bases, and 4 bases lay outside the gene matches. Germline CDR1 and CDR2: SQVTM and ANQGSEA. The CDR3 loop reads CSVEVSGRSTDTQYF. Here the CDR3 DNA reads TGCAGCGTTGAGGTTAGCGGGAGAAGCACAGATACGCAGTATTTT.

The table lists this clone with a count of one. This chain joins TRBV5-1 and TRBJ2-7; 8 bases match TRBD1. The CDR3 sequence is 15 residues long. The V gene's germline CDR1 is SGHRS and CDR2 YFSETQ. The V segment lost 4 bases and the J segment 0 bases; nucleotides outside the gene matches: 6. The chain's CDR3 is CASSPRQGISYEQYF. The DNA for the CDR3 is TGCGCCAGCAGCCCTAGACAGGGGATCTCCTACGAGCAGTACTTC. The full variable domain, its missing parts supplied by reference TRBV5-1 and TRBJ2-7, is KAGVTQTPRYLIKTRGQQVTLSCSPISGHRSVSWYQQTPGQGLQFLFEYFSETQRNKGNFPGRFSGRQFSNSRSEMNVSTLELGDSALYLCASSPRQGISYEQYFGPGTRLTVT.

This chain links TRBV2 with TRBJ1-5; 7 bases fit TRBD1. The J segment lost 6 bases and the V segment lost 5 bases, leaving 7 bases of the junction unmatched. CDR3 length: 14 amino acids. Germline V gene data show CDR1 as SNHLY and CDR2 as FYNNEI. CDR3 DNA sequence: TGTGCCAGCAGTCCAGGGACAGCTGCTCAGCCCCAGCATTTT. Protein product: CASSPGTAAQPQHF.

The chain employs TRBV7-2 and TRBJ1-1; unclear D gene. Germline assignment: CDR1 SGHTA and CDR2 FQGNSA. The V and J ends lost 5 bases and 6 bases respectively, with 13 bases between them. The CDR3 has 13 residues. CDR3 sequence (DNA): TGTGCCAGCAGCGCTAGGGAGGTTGCTGAAGCTTTCTTT. Protein sequence: CASSAREVAEAFF. The complete variable domain, with remaining parts taken from reference TRBV7-2 and TRBJ1-1, reads GAGVSQSPSNKVTEKGKDVELRCDPISGHTALYWYRQSLGQGLEFLIYFQGNSAPDKSGLPSDRFSAERTGGSVSTLTIQRTQQEDSAVYLCASSAREVAEAFFGQGTRLTVV.

This chain links TRBV7-9 with TRBJ2-3; 7 bases line up with TRBD1. From germline, CDR1 is SEHNR and CDR2 FQNEAQ (reference sequence). Trimming at V came to 4 bases and at J to 3 bases, leaving 4 bases not matched to a gene. CDR3 length: 14 amino acids. The CDR3 DNA sequence: TGTGCCAGCAGCTCCTTACAGGGGACAGATACGCAGTATTTT. Translating it yields CASSSLQGTDTQYF. Based on the CDR3 plus reference TRBV7-9 and TRBJ2-3, the full variable domain is DTGVSQNPRHKITKRGQNVTFRCDPISEHNRLYWYRQTLGQGPEFLTYFQNEAQLEKSRLLSDRFSAERPKGSFSTLEIQRTEQGDSAMYLCASSSLQGTDTQYFGPGTRLTVL.

This chain uses TRBV28 with TRBJ2-1; D unclear. Germline assignment: CDR1 MDHEN and CDR2 SYDVKM. The CDR3 runs to 13 residues. Trimming stripped 5 bases from V and 10 bases from J, with 15 bases between. CDR3 amino acids: CASSGGSGVEQFF. The CDR3 nucleotides read TGTGCCAGCAGTGGCGGTTCCGGTGTCGAGCAGTTCTTC. Complete variable domain (other parts from reference TRBV28 and TRBJ2-1): DVKVTQSSRYLVKRTGEKVFLECVQDMDHENMFWYRQDPGLGLRLIYFSYDVKMKEKGDIPEGYSVSREKKERFSLILESASTNQTSMYLCASSGGSGVEQFFGPGTRLTVL.

This chain uses TRBV7-9 with TRBJ2-7; D remains ambiguous. Trimming removed 0 bases from V and 0 bases from J, with 9 bases in between. The CDR3 sequence is 15 residues long. The germline V gene has CDR1 SEHNR and CDR2 FQNEAQ (reference sequence). The CDR3 loop is CASSLAAPSSYEQYF. The CDR3 coding sequence is TGTGCCAGCAGCTTAGCAGCGCCTAGCTCCTACGAGCAGTACTTC.

The chain couples TRBV7-9 to TRBJ1-2; no definite D call. The CDR3 is made up of 13 amino acids. The V end was cut by 3 bases, the J end by 6 bases, with 11 bases between. CDR1 is SEHNR and CDR2 is FQNEAQ in the germline V gene (reference sequence). CDR3 sequence reads: CASSFDILDGYTF. CDR3 sequence (DNA): TGTGCCAGCAGCTTTGACATACTAGATGGCTACACCTTC.

The chain employs TRBV6-1 and TRBJ2-2; D is perhaps TRBD1 (5 bases). The CDR3 totals 15 residues. The germline gives CDR1 MNHNS, CDR2 SASEGT. V dropped 6 bases and J dropped 3 bases, with 14 bases sitting between them. CDR3 in amino acids: CASSPGRFYTGELFF. The CDR3 bases are TGTGCCAGCAGCCCAGGGCGATTTTACACCGGGGAGCTGTTTTTT.

J is TRBJ1-1 and V is TRBV6-5; D might be TRBD1 (6 bases). The CDR3 is 15 residues long. Germline assignment: CDR1 MNHEY and CDR2 SVGAGI. Trimming pared 0 bases from V and 1 base from J, leaving 9 bases between. The CDR3, as DNA: TGTGCCAGCAGTTACTCCGGGGGGCGGAACACTGAAGCTTTCTTT. This sequence encodes CASSYSGGRNTEAFF.

The chain recombines TRBV19 with TRBJ2-1; TRBD1 matches at 8 bases. Per germline, CDR1 LNHDA and CDR2 SQIVND (reference sequence). V was clipped by 5 bases and J by 4 bases; unmatched bases: 4. This CDR3 is built from 14 residues. The CDR3 DNA is TGTGCCAGTAGTTCAACAGGGGGATACAATGAGCAGTTCTTC. As protein: CASSSTGGYNEQFF.

The V call is TRBV9, the J call TRBJ2-7, with TRBD2 identical over 9 bases. The CDR3 has 15 residues. V trimming: 3 bases; J trimming: 0 bases; junction bases outside the gene matches: 4. The V gene's germline CDR1 is SGDLS and CDR2 YYNGEE. CDR3 in amino acids: CASSGTSDPSYEQYF. CDR3 DNA: TGTGCCAGCAGCGGGACTAGCGATCCCTCCTACGAGCAGTACTTC.

J is TRBJ2-1 and V is TRBV9, with 9 bases aligning to TRBD2. Germline trimming cut 0 bases from V and 9 bases from J; bases unmatched to any gene: 13. In germline, CDR1 is SGDLS, CDR2 YYNGEE. The CDR3 totals 17 residues. Written as DNA, the CDR3 is TGTGCCAGCAGCGTAGGCCTACTAGCGGGTCTATCCAGTGAGCAGTTCTTC. It specifies CASSVGLLAGLSSEQFF.

The CDR3 here is CASSDGTSGRSNEQFF. The CDR3 DNA reads TGTGCCAGCAGCGACGGGACTAGCGGGAGAAGCAATGAGCAGTTCTTC. The chain joins TRBV7-9 to TRBJ2-1, with 14 bases lining up with TRBD2. Per germline, CDR1 SEHNR and CDR2 FQNEAQ (reference sequence). This CDR3 spans 16 amino acids. V lost 5 bases and J lost 6; bases outside the gene matches: 6.

This clone was found a few times. The rearrangement links TRBV30 to TRBJ1-1; D not certain. The CDR3 has 13 amino acids. Germline values: CDR1 GTSNPN, CDR2 SVGIG (reference sequence). CDR3 nucleotides: TGTGCGAGGCGAGAGTCACCAAACACTGAAGCTTTCTTT. Its protein product is CARRESPNTEAFF.

V usage is TRBV2 and J usage is TRBJ2-3; D gene unclear. Germline CDR1 and CDR2: SNHLY and FYNNEI. V lost 4 bases and J 4 bases, leaving 15 bases between the germline ends. This CDR3 is built from 15 residues. DNA for the CDR3: TGTGCCAGCAGTGCCGACGTCCTGGGCGCAGATACGCAGTATTTT. It encodes CASSADVLGADTQYF.

The J gene is TRBJ1-3, the V gene TRBV7-8; 7 nucleotides agree with TRBD1. Germline V lookup: CDR1 SGHVS, CDR2 FQNEAQ. The CDR3 covers 14 residues. The J segment lost 2 bases and the V segment lost 5 bases, leaving 3 bases of the junction unmatched. The chain's CDR3 is CASSPGTAGNTIYF. The DNA of the CDR3 is TGTGCCAGCAGCCCGGGGACAGCTGGAAACACCATATATTTT.

J is TRBJ2-1 and V is TRBV19; 12 bases are shared with TRBD2. CDR1 is LNHDA, CDR2 SQIVND, per germline (reference sequence). J gave up 2 bases and V 7 bases, and 9 bases lay outside the gene matches. The CDR3 is 17 amino acids. The CDR3 coding sequence is TGTGCCAGTACCCCGACTAGCGGGAGTCTGACCTACAATGAGCAGTTCTTC. Translated, it gives CASTPTSGSLTYNEQFF.

V is TRBV6-5 and J is TRBJ2-1; 9 bases align to TRBD1. The CDR3 sequence is 13 residues long. The V gene's germline CDR1 is MNHEY and CDR2 SVGAGI. The trim removed 5 bases at V and 8 bases at J, leaving 4 bases unmatched. The CDR3 nucleotides read TGTGCCAGCAGTGGGGACAGGGTCCATGAGCAGTTCTTC. Protein: CASSGDRVHEQFF.

The V gene is TRBV5-4, the J gene TRBJ2-7; possibly TRBD1 for D (6 bases). The CDR3 spans 15 residues. V lost 3 bases and J lost 3, with 16 bases in between. The V gene's germline CDR1 is SGHNT and CDR2 YYREEE (reference sequence). The CDR3 loop is CASSSTGTSDYEQYF. CDR3 in DNA: TGTGCCAGCAGCTCAACCGGGACAAGCGACTACGAGCAGTACTTC.

V is TRBV5-1 and J is TRBJ2-1, with 13 nucleotides matching TRBD2. The CDR3 contains 15 residues. Germline loops: CDR1 SGHRS, CDR2 YFSETQ. V dropped 7 bases and J dropped 9; count of bases not matched to a gene: 10. The CDR3 reads CASRRGTSGEGEQFF. DNA of the CDR3: TGCGCCAGCCGACGGGGGACTAGCGGGGAAGGTGAGCAGTTCTTC.

As for this clone: The junction shows a germline mismatch at one end, possibly a read error. The V and J genes are TRBV7-7 and TRBJ2-3; 7 positions match TRBD2. The CDR3 has 15 residues. Germline values: CDR1 SSHAT, CDR2 FNYEAQ (reference sequence). CDR3 loop: CASSEDWGGEDTQYF. In nucleotides, the CDR3 is TGTGCTAGCAGCGAGGACTGGGGAGGGGAAGATACGCAGTATTTT.